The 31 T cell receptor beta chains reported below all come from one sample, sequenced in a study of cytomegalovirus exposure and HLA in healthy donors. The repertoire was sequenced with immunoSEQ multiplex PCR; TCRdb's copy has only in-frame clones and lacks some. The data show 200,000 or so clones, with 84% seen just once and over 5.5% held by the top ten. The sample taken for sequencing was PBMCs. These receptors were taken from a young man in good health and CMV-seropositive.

Here the CDR3 reads CASSLSAATNEKLFF. The CDR3 DNA sequence: TGTGCCAGCAGTTTATCTGCAGCAACTAATGAAAAACTGTTTTTT. The chain joins TRBV28 to TRBJ1-4; D gene uncertain. The V end lost 1 base, the J end lost 0 bases, and 6 bases lay between the germline ends. Germline CDR1 MDHEN, CDR2 SYDVKM. The CDR3 runs 15 residues.

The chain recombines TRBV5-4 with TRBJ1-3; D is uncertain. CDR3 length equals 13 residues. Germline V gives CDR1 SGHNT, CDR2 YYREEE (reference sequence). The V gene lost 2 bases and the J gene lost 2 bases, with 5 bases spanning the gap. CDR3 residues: CASSLAPGNTIYF. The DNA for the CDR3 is TGTGCCAGCAGCTTAGCTCCTGGAAACACCATATATTTT.

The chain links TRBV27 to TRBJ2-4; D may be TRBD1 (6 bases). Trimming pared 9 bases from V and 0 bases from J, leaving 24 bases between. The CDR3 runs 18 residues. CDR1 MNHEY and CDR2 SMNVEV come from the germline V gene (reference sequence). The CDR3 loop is CARRILGASGLAKNIQYF. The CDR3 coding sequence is TGTGCCAGACGGATATTGGGGGCATCGGGGTTAGCCAAAAACATTCAGTACTTC.

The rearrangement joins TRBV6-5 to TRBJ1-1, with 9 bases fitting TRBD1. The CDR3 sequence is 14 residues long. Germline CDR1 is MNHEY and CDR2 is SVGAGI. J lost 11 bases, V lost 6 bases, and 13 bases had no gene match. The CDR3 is CASRETGGPTRAFF. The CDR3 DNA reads TGTGCCAGCAGGGAGACAGGGGGGCCCACTAGGGCTTTCTTT.

The CDR3 loop is CASSPGLANNEQFF. Written as DNA, the CDR3 is TGTGCCAGCAGTCCGGGACTAGCAAACAATGAGCAGTTCTTC. J is TRBJ2-1 and V is TRBV6-4; 9 bases match TRBD2. CDR3 size: 14 residues. CDR1 is MRHNA and CDR2 is SNTAGT in the germline V gene. The V segment lost 5 bases and the J segment 5 bases; nucleotides outside the gene matches: 4.

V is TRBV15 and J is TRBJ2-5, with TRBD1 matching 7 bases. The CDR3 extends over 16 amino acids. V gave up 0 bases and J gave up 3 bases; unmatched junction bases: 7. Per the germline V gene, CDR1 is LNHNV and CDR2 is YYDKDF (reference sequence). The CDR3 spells CATSREGQAQKETQYF. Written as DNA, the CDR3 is TGTGCCACCAGCAGAGAAGGACAGGCCCAAAAAGAGACCCAGTACTTC.

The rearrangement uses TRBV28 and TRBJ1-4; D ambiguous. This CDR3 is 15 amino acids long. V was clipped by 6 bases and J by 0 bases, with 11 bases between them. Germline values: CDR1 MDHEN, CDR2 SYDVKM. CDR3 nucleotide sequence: TGTGCCAGCAGCTCCTACGGGGCAACTAATGAAAAACTGTTTTTT. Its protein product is CASSSYGATNEKLFF.

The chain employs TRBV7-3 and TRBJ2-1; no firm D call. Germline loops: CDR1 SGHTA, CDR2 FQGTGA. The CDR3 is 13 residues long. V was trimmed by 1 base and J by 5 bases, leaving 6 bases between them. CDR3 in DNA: TGTGCCAGCAGCTTAAGTTACAACAATGAGCAGTTCTTC. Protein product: CASSLSYNNEQFF.

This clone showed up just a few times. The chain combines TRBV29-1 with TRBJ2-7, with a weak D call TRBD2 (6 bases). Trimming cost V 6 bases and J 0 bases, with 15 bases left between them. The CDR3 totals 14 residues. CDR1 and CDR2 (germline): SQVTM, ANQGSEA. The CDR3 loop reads CSVHRDGSSYEQYF. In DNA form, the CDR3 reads TGCAGCGTCCACCGGGACGGGAGCTCCTACGAGCAGTACTTC.

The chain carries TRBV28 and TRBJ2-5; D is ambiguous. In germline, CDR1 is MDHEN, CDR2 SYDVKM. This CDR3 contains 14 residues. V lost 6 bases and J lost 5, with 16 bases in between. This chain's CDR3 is CASSVRLVLETQYF. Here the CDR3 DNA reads TGTGCCAGCAGCGTCCGACTGGTACTTGAGACCCAGTACTTC.

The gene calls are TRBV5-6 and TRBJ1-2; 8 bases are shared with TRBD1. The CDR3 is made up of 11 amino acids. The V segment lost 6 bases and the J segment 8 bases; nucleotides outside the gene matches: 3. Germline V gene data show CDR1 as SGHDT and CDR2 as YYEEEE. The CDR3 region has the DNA TGTGCCAGCACCCGGACAGGGGGCTACACCTTC. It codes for CASTRTGGYTF.

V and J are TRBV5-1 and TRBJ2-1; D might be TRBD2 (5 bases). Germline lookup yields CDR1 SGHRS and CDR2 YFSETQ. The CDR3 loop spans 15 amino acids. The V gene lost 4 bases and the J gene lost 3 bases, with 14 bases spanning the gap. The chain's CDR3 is CASSEISGGYNEQFF. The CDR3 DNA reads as TGCGCCAGCAGCGAAATAAGCGGAGGCTACAATGAGCAGTTCTTC. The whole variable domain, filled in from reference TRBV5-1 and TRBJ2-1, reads KAGVTQTPRYLIKTRGQQVTLSCSPISGHRSVSWYQQTPGQGLQFLFEYFSETQRNKGNFPGRFSGRQFSNSRSEMNVSTLELGDSALYLCASSEISGGYNEQFFGPGTRLTVL.

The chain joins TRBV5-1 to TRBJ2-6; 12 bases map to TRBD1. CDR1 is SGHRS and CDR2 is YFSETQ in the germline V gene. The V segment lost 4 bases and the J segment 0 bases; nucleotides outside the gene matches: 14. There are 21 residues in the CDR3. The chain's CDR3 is CASSLPGQGARGTSGANVLTF. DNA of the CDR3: TGCGCCAGCAGCCTCCCGGGACAGGGGGCGAGGGGGACCTCTGGGGCCAACGTCCTGACTTTC.

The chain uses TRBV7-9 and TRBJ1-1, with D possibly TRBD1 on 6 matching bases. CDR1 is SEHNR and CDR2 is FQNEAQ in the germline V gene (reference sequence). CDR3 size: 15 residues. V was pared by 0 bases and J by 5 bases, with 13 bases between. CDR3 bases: TGTGCCAGCAGCTTAGCAGGCAGGGGAATAACTGAAGCTTTCTTT. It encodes CASSLAGRGITEAFF.

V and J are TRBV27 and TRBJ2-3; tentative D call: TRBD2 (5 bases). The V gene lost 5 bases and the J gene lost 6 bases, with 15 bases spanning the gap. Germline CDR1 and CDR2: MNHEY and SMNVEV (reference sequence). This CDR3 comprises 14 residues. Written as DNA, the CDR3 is TGTGCCAGCAGTGCGGGCAATCGGCGGGATACGCAGTATTTT. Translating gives CASSAGNRRDTQYF.

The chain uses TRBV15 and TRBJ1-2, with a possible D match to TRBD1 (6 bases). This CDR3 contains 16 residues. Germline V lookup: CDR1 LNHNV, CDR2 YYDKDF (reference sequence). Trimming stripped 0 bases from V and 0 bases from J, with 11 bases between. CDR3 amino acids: CATSRDLQGANYGYTF. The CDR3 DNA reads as TGTGCCACCAGCAGAGACCTACAGGGAGCTAACTATGGCTACACCTTC.

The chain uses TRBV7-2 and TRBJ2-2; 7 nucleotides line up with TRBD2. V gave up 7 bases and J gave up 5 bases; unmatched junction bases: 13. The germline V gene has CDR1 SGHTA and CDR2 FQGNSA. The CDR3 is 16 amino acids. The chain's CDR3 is CASTPGGGRRTGELFF. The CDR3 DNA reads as TGTGCCAGCACCCCTGGGGGGGGTCGGAGGACCGGGGAGCTGTTTTTT.

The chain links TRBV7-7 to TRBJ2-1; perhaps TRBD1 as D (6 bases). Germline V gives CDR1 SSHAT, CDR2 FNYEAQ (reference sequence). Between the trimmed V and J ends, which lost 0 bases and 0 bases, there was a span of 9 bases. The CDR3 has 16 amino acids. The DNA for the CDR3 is TGTGCCAGCAGCTTAGCGGACAGAATCTCCTACAATGAGCAGTTCTTC. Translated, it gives CASSLADRISYNEQFF. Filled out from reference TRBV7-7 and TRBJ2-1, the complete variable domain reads GAGVSQSPRYKVTKRGQDVTLRCDPISSHATLYWYQQALGQGPEFLTYFNYEAQPDKSGLPSDRFSAERPEGSISTLTIQRTEQRDSAMYRCASSLADRISYNEQFFGPGTRLTVL.

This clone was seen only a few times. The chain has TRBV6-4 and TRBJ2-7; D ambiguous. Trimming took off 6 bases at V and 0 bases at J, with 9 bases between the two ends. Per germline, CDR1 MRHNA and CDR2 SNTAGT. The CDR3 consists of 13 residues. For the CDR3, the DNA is TGTGCCAGCAGCCTAAGAGGCTCCTACGAGCAGTACTTC. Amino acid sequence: CASSLRGSYEQYF.

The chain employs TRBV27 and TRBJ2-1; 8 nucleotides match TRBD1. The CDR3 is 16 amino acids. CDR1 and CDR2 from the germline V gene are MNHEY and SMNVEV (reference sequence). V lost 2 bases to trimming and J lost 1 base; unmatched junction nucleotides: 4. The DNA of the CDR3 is TGTGCCAGCAGTTTACAGGGGGCGCGATCCTACAATGAGCAGTTCTTC. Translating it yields CASSLQGARSYNEQFF.

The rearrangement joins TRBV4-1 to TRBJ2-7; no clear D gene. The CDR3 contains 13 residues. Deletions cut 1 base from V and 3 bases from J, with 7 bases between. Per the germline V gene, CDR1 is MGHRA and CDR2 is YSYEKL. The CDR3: CASSQGLLYEQYF. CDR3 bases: TGCGCCAGCAGCCAAGGTTTACTCTACGAGCAGTACTTC.

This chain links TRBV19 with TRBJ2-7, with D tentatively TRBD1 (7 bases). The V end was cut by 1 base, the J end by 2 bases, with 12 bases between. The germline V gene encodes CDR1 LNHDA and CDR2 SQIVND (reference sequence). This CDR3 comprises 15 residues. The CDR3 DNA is TGTGCCAGTAGTATAGGTCAGGGGGGAACCTACGAGCAGTACTTC. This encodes CASSIGQGGTYEQYF.

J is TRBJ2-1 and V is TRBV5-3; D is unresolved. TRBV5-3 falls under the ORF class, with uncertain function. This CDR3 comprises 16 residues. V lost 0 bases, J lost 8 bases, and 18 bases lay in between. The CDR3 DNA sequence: TGTGCCAGAAGCTTGGACACCCTATACCGGGTGGATGAGCAGTTCTTC. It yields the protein CARSLDTLYRVDEQFF.

Here the CDR3 reads CASSLVITSGQYF. DNA for the CDR3: TGTGCCAGCAGCTTAGTCATCACTAGCGGTCAGTACTTC. The V call is TRBV7-8, the J call TRBJ2-4; TRBD2 matches 8 bases. The germline V gene has CDR1 SGHVS and CDR2 FQNEAQ. There are 13 residues in the CDR3. With 1 base clipped from V and 12 bases from J, the junction kept 5 bases outside the gene matches.

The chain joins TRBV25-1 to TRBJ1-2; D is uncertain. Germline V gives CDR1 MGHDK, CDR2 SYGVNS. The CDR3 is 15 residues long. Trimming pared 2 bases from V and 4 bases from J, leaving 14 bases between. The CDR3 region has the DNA TGTGCCAGCAGTGAAAAACAGTCTGCGGGCTATGGCTACACCTTC. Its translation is CASSEKQSAGYGYTF.

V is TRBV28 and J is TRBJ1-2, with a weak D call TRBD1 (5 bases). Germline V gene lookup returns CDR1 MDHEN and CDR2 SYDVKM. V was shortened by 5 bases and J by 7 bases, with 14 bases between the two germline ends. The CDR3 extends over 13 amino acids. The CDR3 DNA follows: TGTGCCAGCAGTCAGGGAACGTGGGGTGGCTACACCTTC. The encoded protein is CASSQGTWGGYTF.

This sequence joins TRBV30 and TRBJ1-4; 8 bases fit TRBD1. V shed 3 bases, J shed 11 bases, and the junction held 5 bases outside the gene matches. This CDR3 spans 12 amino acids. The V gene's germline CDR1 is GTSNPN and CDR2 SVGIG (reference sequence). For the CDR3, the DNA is TGTGCCTGGAGCACGGACAGGGCGAAACTGTTTTTT. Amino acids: CAWSTDRAKLFF.

CDR3 nucleotides: TGTGCCAGCAGTCCCTCGACAGGGATCTATGGCTACACCTTC. Protein sequence: CASSPSTGIYGYTF. V gene TRBV27 combines with J gene TRBJ1-2, with 7 bases lining up with TRBD1. With 5 bases clipped from V and 4 bases from J, the junction kept 7 bases outside the gene matches. The CDR3 contains 14 residues. Germline V gene data show CDR1 as MNHEY and CDR2 as SMNVEV (reference sequence).

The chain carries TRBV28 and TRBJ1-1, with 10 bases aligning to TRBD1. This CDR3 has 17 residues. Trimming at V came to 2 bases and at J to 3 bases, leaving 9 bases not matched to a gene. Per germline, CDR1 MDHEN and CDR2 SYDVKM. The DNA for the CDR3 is TGTGCCAGCAGTTTAGTGGGGACAGGGGAGAGTTACACTGAAGCTTTCTTT. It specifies CASSLVGTGESYTEAFF.

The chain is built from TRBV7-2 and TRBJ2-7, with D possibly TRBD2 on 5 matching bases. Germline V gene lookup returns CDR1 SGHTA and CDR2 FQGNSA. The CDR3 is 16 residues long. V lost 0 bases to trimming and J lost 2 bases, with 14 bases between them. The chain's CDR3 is CASSLALWEPTYEQYF. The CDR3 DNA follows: TGTGCCAGCAGCTTAGCGTTGTGGGAGCCGACCTACGAGCAGTACTTC. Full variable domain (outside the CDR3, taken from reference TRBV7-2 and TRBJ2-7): GAGVSQSPSNKVTEKGKDVELRCDPISGHTALYWYRQSLGQGLEFLIYFQGNSAPDKSGLPSDRFSAERTGGSVSTLTIQRTQQEDSAVYLCASSLALWEPTYEQYFGPGTRLTVT.

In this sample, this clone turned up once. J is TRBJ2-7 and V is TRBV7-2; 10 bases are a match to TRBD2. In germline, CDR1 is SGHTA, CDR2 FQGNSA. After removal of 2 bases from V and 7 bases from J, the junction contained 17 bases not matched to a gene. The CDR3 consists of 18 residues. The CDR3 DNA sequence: TGTGCCAGCAGCTTAACTTTGGCTAGCGGGAGCCGGGAGGGGGAGCAGTACTTC. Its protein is CASSLTLASGSREGEQYF. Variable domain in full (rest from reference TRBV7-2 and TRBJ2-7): GAGVSQSPSNKVTEKGKDVELRCDPISGHTALYWYRQSLGQGLEFLIYFQGNSAPDKSGLPSDRFSAERTGGSVSTLTIQRTQQEDSAVYLCASSLTLASGSREGEQYFGPGTRLTVT.